This T cell receptor beta chain was retrieved from a study of lymphopenia after photon versus proton radiotherapy. Assay: immunoSEQ multiplex PCR; the TCRdb copy retains only in-frame clones and omits some. In the table there are 25,000 to 30,000 clones, 80% to 90% of which are singletons. V was trimmed by 6 bases and J by 2 bases, leaving 13 bases between them. Germline assignment: CDR1 MNHNS and CDR2 SASEGT. The CDR3 has 14 residues. The sequence was collected from a woman aged 55-69 years with cholangiocarcinoma. Some clones in this sample may be carry-over from other donors' samples. The source material was peripheral blood, sampled from a patient treated with proton-based radiotherapy. V is TRBV6-1 and J is TRBJ1-2; D is perhaps TRBD1 (5 bases). The DNA for the CDR3 is TGTGCCAGCAGACGGGGGGACGGAAACTATGGCTACACCTTC. This encodes CASRRGDGNYGYTF.